This T cell receptor (beta chain) came from a study of glioma-infiltrating T cells after dendritic cell vaccination. Study at large: Patients had newly diagnosed or recurrent glioblastoma and received dendritic cell vaccines. Patients received autologous tumor lysate-pulsed dendritic cell vaccination between about 2002 and 2013.

Germline-derived CDR1 and CDR2 are SNHLY and FYNNEI. The CDR3 sequence is 14 residues long. The ends were cut back, 8 bases at V and 7 bases at J, with 17 bases in the middle. Up to 2 ug genomic DNA was used for TCRB CDR3 amplification. The primer mix had 60 V beta and 13 J beta primers. The method was immunoSEQ multiplex PCR; TCRdb's version includes in-frame clones alone and lacks a portion of them. The top ten clones hold 15% to 18% of a sample with more than 45,000 clones, about 80% of them seen once. Time point indicated: after dendritic cell vaccination, including at tumor progression/relapse. The sequence derives from a human donor with glioblastoma. The chain employs TRBV2 and TRBJ2-2; D ambiguous. The sample consisted of blood, taken after dendritic cell vaccination. Here the CDR3 DNA reads TGTGCCAGCCATCGTTTGGTCTCAGGCGGGGAGCTGTTTTTT. Its translation is CASHRLVSGGELFF.